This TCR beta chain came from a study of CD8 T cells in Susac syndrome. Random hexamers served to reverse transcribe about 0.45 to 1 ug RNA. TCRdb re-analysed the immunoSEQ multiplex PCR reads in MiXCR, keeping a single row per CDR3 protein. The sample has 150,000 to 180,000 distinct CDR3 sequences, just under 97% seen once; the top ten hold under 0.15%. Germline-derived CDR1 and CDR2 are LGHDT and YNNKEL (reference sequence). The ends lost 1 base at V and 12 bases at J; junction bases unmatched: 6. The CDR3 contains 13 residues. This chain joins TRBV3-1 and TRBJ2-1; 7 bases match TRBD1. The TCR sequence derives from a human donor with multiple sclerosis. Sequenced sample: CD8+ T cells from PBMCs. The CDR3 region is CASSQGGRGTQFF. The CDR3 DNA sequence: TGTGCCAGCAGCCAAGGAGGCAGGGGGACGCAGTTCTTC.